This paragraph covers one T cell receptor (beta chain) sequence. Its target is not known. This specimen comes from a study of cytomegalovirus exposure and HLA in healthy donors. Trimming stripped 4 bases from V and 1 base from J, with 22 bases between. CDR1 and CDR2 from the germline V gene are SGHAT and FQNNGV. The CDR3 contains 18 residues. The validation cohort, a group of under 150 subjects, included the donors and was separate from the approximately 650-subject first cohort. The study's findings and limits: Many donors shared some public TCRs, even though most TCR sequences were rare. The authors enumerated 180 or so TCR beta chains as linked to cytomegalovirus. In vitro confirmation showed three CMV-associated chains to be CMV antigen specific.

The data were produced by immunoSEQ multiplex PCR, yet TCRdb's version contains in-frame clones alone and is incomplete. The repertoire has about 360,000 clones, about nine tenths of them found once; the top ten carry roughly 0.8%. The sequencing sample was made of PBMCs. The genes are TRBV11-2 and TRBJ1-1; TRBD1 is a possible D gene (6 bases). This receptor was taken from a woman between 18 and 29 years old in good health and CMV-seronegative. DNA of the CDR3: TGTGCCAGCAGCTCCGCGGGGGGGACTGGACAGAAGAACACTGAAGCTTTCTTT. This encodes CASSSAGGTGQKNTEAFF.